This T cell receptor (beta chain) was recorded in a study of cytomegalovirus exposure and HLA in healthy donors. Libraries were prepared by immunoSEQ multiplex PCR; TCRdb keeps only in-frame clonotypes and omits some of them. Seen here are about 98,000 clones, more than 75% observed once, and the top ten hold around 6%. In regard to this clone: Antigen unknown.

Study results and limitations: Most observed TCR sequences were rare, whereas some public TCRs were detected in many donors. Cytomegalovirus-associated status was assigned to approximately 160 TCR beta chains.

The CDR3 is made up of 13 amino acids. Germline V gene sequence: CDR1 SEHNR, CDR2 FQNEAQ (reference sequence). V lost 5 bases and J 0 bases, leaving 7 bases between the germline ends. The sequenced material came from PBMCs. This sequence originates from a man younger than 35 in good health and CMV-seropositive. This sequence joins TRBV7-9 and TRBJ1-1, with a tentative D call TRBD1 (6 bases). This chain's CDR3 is CASSGQLNTEAFF. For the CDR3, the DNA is TGTGCCAGCAGCGGACAGTTGAACACTGAAGCTTTCTTT.